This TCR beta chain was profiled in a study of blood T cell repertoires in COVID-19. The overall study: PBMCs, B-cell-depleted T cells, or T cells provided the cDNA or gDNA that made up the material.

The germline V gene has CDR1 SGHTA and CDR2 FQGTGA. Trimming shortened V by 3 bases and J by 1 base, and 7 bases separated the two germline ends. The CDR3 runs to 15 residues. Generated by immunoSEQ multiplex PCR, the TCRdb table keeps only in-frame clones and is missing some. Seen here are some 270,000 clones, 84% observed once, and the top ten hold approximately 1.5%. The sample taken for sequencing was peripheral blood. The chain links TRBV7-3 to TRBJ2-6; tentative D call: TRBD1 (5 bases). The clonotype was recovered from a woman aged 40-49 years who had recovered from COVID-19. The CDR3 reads CASSFQGSGANVLTF. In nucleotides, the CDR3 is TGTGCCAGCAGCTTTCAGGGATCTGGGGCCAACGTCCTGACTTTC.